The sequence of this TCR beta chain was determined in a study of blood T cell repertoires in COVID-19. This table comes from immunoSEQ multiplex PCR, and its TCRdb copy is limited to in-frame clones, with some not included. This sample has about 150,000 clones; 70% to 85% occur once, and the top ten carry 25% to 35%. Trimming pared 2 bases from V and 4 bases from J, leaving 8 bases between. The CDR3 loop spans 13 amino acids. The germline gives CDR1 MDHEN, CDR2 SYDVKM. This clone was picked up a small number of times. The sequence derives from a woman in her fifties or sixties with acute or convalescent COVID-19. The sequencing input was peripheral blood. The V and J genes are TRBV28 and TRBJ1-1; D might be TRBD1 (5 bases). Written as DNA, the CDR3 is TGTGCCAGCAGTTTACGACAGAGCACTGAAGCTTTCTTT. This sequence encodes CASSLRQSTEAFF.